The clone carrying this T cell receptor beta chain was found once. The sample comes from a study of blood T cell repertoires in COVID-19. CDR1 and CDR2 from the germline V gene are SGHNT and YYREEE (reference sequence). J was trimmed by 4 bases and V by 4 bases; bases with no gene match: 8. The CDR3 covers 15 residues. Sequencing was performed with immunoSEQ multiplex PCR; in TCRdb, only in-frame clones are kept and a portion is missing. The sample has some 130,000 clones, about 75% seen once. The chain is built from TRBV5-4 and TRBJ2-5; 9 bases align to TRBD1. This sequence was found in a man aged 80 or over with acute or convalescent COVID-19. Material: peripheral blood. CDR3 nucleotide sequence: TGTGCCAGCAGCCCGGGGACAGGGAAGGTAGAGACCCAGTACTTC. Encoded protein: CASSPGTGKVETQYF.